This T cell receptor (beta chain) was identified during a study of T-cell reconstitution after alpha-beta-depleted transplantation in children. Unique molecular identifiers were incorporated during preparation of the TCRbeta library. TCRdb reprocessed the PCR reads with MiXCR, giving one entry per CDR3 protein. The table shows 450,000 to 550,000 distinct CDR3 sequences, with 9.5% to 12% occurring only once. Findings and caveats of the study: Counts and diversity of T cells one year after transplant came mostly from newly produced T cells.

This CDR3 spans 13 amino acids. The V gene end was trimmed by 5 bases and the J gene end by 6 bases; junction bases not matched to a gene: 4. This clonotype came up a few times. Its antigen is not identified. This specimen consisted of PBMCs, mostly from graft donor cells, obtained 180 days after TCRalphabeta/CD19-depleted stem cell transplant. The receptor comes from a female patient between 2 and 10 years old who had a stem cell transplant for aplastic anemia, so the T cells may come from the graft donor. The genes are TRBV12-3 or TRBV12-4 and TRBJ2-7, with 10 bases lining up with TRBD2. The CDR3 reads CASSSGRAFEQYF. The CDR3 DNA is TGTGCCAGCAGTAGCGGGAGGGCCTTCGAGCAGTACTTC.